There are a few counts of the clone carrying this T cell receptor beta chain. The antigen is unknown. This sample was taken from a study of blood T cells in healthy people across ages. Regarding the study as a whole: More naive CD4+ cells and higher diversity were found in long-lived than in aged donors. Per million T cells, TCR beta diversity dropped about linearly as age rose.

Trimming at V came to 2 bases and at J to 3 bases, leaving 4 bases not matched to a gene. The V gene's germline CDR1 is MDHEN and CDR2 SYDVKM. The CDR3 sequence is 15 residues long. Next came a second PCR, run for about 6 to 12 cycles, which used a sample-barcoded 5' primer along with a J-beta primer mix. All cDNA molecules were each tagged by a template-switch adaptor with 12 random nucleotides. One entry per CDR3 protein results from TCRdb running MiXCR on the 5' RACE reads. The table shows around 1.5 million distinct CDR3 sequences, with around 59% occurring only once. This sequence originates from a young man in good health. Specimen: blood. This chain connects TRBV28 to TRBJ2-7, with 10 bases identical to TRBD1. The CDR3 nucleotides are TGTGCCAGCAGTTTAGGGACAGGGGACCTCTACGAGCAGTACTTC. Translation: CASSLGTGDLYEQYF.